This T cell receptor beta chain was found in a study of blood T cell repertoires in COVID-19. Study at large: Sites across the United States, Italy and Spain contributed samples from acute and convalescent COVID-19. T cells, B-cell-depleted T cells, or PBMCs provided the cDNA or gDNA that served as material.

Method: immunoSEQ multiplex PCR; TCRdb's copy keeps in-frame clones and lacks some. The repertoire holds 110,000 or so clones, with about four fifths as singletons. Germline CDR1 reads SGHAT; CDR2 reads FQNNGV. CDR3 length: 14 residues. Trimming at V came to 5 bases and at J to 2 bases, leaving 4 bases not matched to a gene. V and J are TRBV11-2 and TRBJ1-1, with 8 nucleotides matching TRBD1. The clonotype originates from a woman aged 40 to 55 with acute or convalescent COVID-19. Sequencing was performed on peripheral blood. The CDR3 nucleotides read TGTGCCAGCAGCCGAGGACAGGGAAACACTGAAGCTTTCTTT. Protein product: CASSRGQGNTEAFF.